A single sample gave rise to the 20 T cell receptor beta chains below, sequenced in a study of blood T cells in healthy people across ages. Primed by a sample-barcoded 5' primer and a J-beta primer mix, a second PCR proceeded for roughly 6 to 12 cycles. TCRdb ran MiXCR on the 5' RACE reads and lists one entry per CDR3 protein. Counted here are about 1.5 million distinct CDR3 sequences, approximately 43% occurring once; the ten biggest clones make up roughly 3.7%. What was sequenced was blood. The receptors shown here come from a young woman in good health.

The chain has TRBV5-1 and TRBJ2-7; the match to TRBD1 covers 10 bases. The germline V gene has CDR1 SGHRS and CDR2 YFSETQ. The CDR3 loop spans 15 amino acids. With 3 bases clipped from V and 2 bases from J, the junction kept 5 bases outside the gene matches. This CDR3 is CASSSRQGATYEQYF. CDR3 coding DNA: TGCGCCAGCAGCTCCAGACAGGGGGCTACCTACGAGCAGTACTTC.

This clonotype appeared a few times. This chain uses TRBV10-3 with TRBJ1-5, with D possibly TRBD1 on 6 matching bases. CDR1 and CDR2 from the germline V gene are ENHRY and SYGVKD. The length of the CDR3 is 13 residues. Between the trimmed V and J ends, which lost 10 bases and 5 bases, there was a span of 15 bases. CDR3 sequence reads: CASGSGVDQPQHF. Written as DNA, the CDR3 is TGTGCCAGCGGTTCAGGGGTTGATCAGCCCCAGCATTTT.

The chain employs TRBV6-2 or TRBV6-3 and TRBJ2-5; 10 nucleotides align to TRBD1. V shed 4 bases and J 7 bases; nucleotides not matched to a gene: 9. Germline CDR1 reads MNHEY; CDR2 reads SVGEGT. The CDR3 is 15 residues long. The CDR3 here is CASSSTSGQGTTQYF. The DNA for the CDR3 is TGTGCCAGCAGTTCGACTTCGGGACAGGGGACGACCCAGTACTTC.

This chain uses TRBV20-1 with TRBJ1-1; 7 bases fit TRBD1. V lost 6 bases, J lost 2 bases, and 6 bases stayed unmatched. Germline V gene data show CDR1 as DFQATT and CDR2 as SNEGSKA (reference sequence). The CDR3 length is 13 residues. The DNA of the CDR3 is TGCAGTGCCCTCCGGGACAGCAACACTGAAGCTTTCTTT. It specifies CSALRDSNTEAFF.

The chain links TRBV3-1 to TRBJ2-5; no clear D. V was shortened by 11 bases and J by 7 bases, with 14 bases between the two germline ends. The CDR3 is 11 residues long. From germline, CDR1 is LGHDT and CDR2 YNNKEL (reference sequence). CDR3 in amino acids: CAAELSGTQYF. In DNA, the CDR3 is TGTGCCGCGGAACTCAGTGGGACCCAGTACTTC.

This clonotype showed up just a few times. The rearrangement joins TRBV11-2 to TRBJ2-1; 11 bases are a match to TRBD2. The germline CDR1 and CDR2 sequences are SGHAT and FQNNGV. The V and J ends lost 3 bases and 10 bases, in that order; junction bases with no gene match: 8. The CDR3 sequence is 15 residues long. CDR3 nucleotide sequence: TGTGCCAGCAGCTTTAGCGGGGGGGCGAGTGCCGAGCAGTTCTTC. Residues: CASSFSGGASAEQFF. Full variable domain (remainder filled in from reference TRBV11-2 and TRBJ2-1): EAGVAQSPRYKIIEKRQSVAFWCNPISGHATLYWYQQILGQGPKLLIQFQNNGVVDDSQLPKDRFSAERLKGVDSTLKIQPAKLEDSAVYLCASSFSGGASAEQFFGPGTRLTVL.

The chain couples TRBV7-2 to TRBJ2-3; TRBD2 matches at 12 bases. Germline assignment: CDR1 SGHTA and CDR2 FQGNSA. The CDR3 length is 16 residues. J was trimmed by 4 bases and V by 6 bases; bases with no gene match: 8. The CDR3 loop is CASSSTSGGIPDTQYF. The CDR3 region has the DNA TGTGCCAGCAGTTCAACTAGCGGGGGGATCCCAGATACGCAGTATTTT.

The chain couples TRBV6-5 to TRBJ2-7; 7 positions match TRBD1. CDR3 length: 14 residues. Germline assignment: CDR1 MNHEY and CDR2 SVGAGI. J was trimmed by 2 bases and V by 4 bases; bases with no gene match: 5. CDR3 nucleotide sequence: TGTGCCAGCAGTTTGACAGGGAAACCCTACGAGCAGTACTTC. Protein sequence: CASSLTGKPYEQYF.

The genes are TRBV6-2 or TRBV6-3 and TRBJ2-1; 12 positions agree with TRBD2. With 11 bases clipped from V and 7 bases from J, the junction kept 9 bases outside the gene matches. Germline-derived CDR1 and CDR2 are MNHEY and SVGEGT. CDR3 size: 14 residues. The CDR3 region is CASCASGRGNEQFF. CDR3 DNA sequence: TGTGCCTCCTGCGCTAGCGGGAGGGGGAATGAGCAGTTCTTC.

The J gene is TRBJ1-1, the V gene TRBV7-9; TRBD1 might be the D (6 bases). Germline V gene data show CDR1 as SEHNR and CDR2 as FQNEAQ (reference sequence). CDR3 length equals 15 residues. Trimming took off 6 bases at V and 2 bases at J, with 16 bases between the two ends. The CDR3 loop is CASRYRRGSNTEAFF. The CDR3 nucleotides read TGTGCCAGCAGGTACCGCAGGGGCTCTAACACTGAAGCTTTCTTT.

This rearrangement joins TRBV9 to TRBJ2-2, with TRBD2 matching over 9 bases. V shed 3 bases, J shed 6 bases, and the junction held 12 bases outside the gene matches. The CDR3 totals 17 residues. Germline V gene sequence: CDR1 SGDLS, CDR2 YYNGEE. The chain's CDR3 is CASSGRLAAGLAGELFF. CDR3 DNA sequence: TGTGCCAGCAGCGGAAGACTAGCGGCCGGGCTGGCCGGGGAGCTGTTTTTT.

The chain employs TRBV4-1 and TRBJ2-2; 15 nucleotides align to TRBD2. The CDR3 length is 17 residues. The V segment lost 4 bases and the J segment 4 bases; nucleotides outside the gene matches: 4. Per the germline V gene, CDR1 is MGHRA and CDR2 is YSYEKL. CDR3 protein: CASSLGLAGGFTGELFF. For the CDR3, the DNA is TGCGCCAGCAGCCTGGGACTAGCGGGGGGATTCACCGGGGAGCTGTTTTTT.

The chain couples TRBV6-2 or TRBV6-3 to TRBJ2-5; D may be TRBD2 (5 bases). The DNA end is a closer match to TRBJ2-7, so the J assignment may be wrong. This CDR3 is 13 amino acids long. CDR1 and CDR2 from the germline V gene are MNHEY and SVGEGT. Here the CDR3 reads CASSYLAHYEQYF. DNA of the CDR3: TGTGCCAGCAGTTACCTAGCCCACTACGAGCAGTACTTC.

The table lists this clonotype with a few counts. This chain connects TRBV7-8 to TRBJ2-6; D remains ambiguous. Germline V gives CDR1 SGHVS, CDR2 FQNEAQ. There are 14 residues in the CDR3. V lost 2 bases to trimming and J lost 10 bases, with 12 bases between them. The CDR3 nucleotides read TGTGCCAGCAGCTTATCGGTCAGTGCTAACGTCCTGACTTTC. Protein sequence: CASSLSVSANVLTF.

V is TRBV3-1 and J is TRBJ2-1; maybe TRBD2 (5 bases). The J call is doubtful: the DNA matches TRBJ2-7 better. In germline, CDR1 is LGHDT, CDR2 YNNKEL (reference sequence). The CDR3 length is 13 residues. CDR3 in DNA: TGTGCCAGCAGCCGGACTCGCCACAATGAGCAGTACTTC. It is translated as CASSRTRHNEQYF.

The V call is TRBV7-3, the J call TRBJ2-1, with 8 bases aligning to TRBD2. With 2 bases clipped from V and 2 bases from J, the junction kept 5 bases outside the gene matches. The CDR3 runs to 16 residues. The germline V gene encodes CDR1 SGHTA and CDR2 FQGTGA. This CDR3 reads CASSLATSVPYNEQFF. The CDR3 bases are TGTGCCAGCAGCTTAGCGACTAGCGTTCCCTACAATGAGCAGTTCTTC. The whole variable domain, remainder taken from reference TRBV7-3 and TRBJ2-1, is GAGVSQTPSNKVTEKGKYVELRCDPISGHTALYWYRQSLGQGPEFLIYFQGTGAADDSGLPNDRFFAVRPEGSVSTLKIQRTERGDSAVYLCASSLATSVPYNEQFFGPGTRLTVL.

V and J are TRBV5-1 and TRBJ2-7, with unresolved D. V was shortened by 0 bases and J by 0 bases, with 10 bases between the two germline ends. Per the germline V gene, CDR1 is SGHRS and CDR2 is YFSETQ. The CDR3 spans 15 residues. The CDR3: CASSLVTVSSYEQYF. CDR3 DNA sequence: TGCGCCAGCAGCTTGGTAACAGTCAGCTCCTACGAGCAGTACTTC.

The V and J genes are TRBV15 and TRBJ1-2, with 7 bases matching TRBD1. The CDR3 spans 16 residues. From germline, CDR1 is LNHNV and CDR2 YYDKDF (reference sequence). Trimming removed 7 bases from V and 4 bases from J; junction bases left unmatched: 15. The DNA for the CDR3 is TGTGCCACCAACCCTCCCTTGGGACAGAGGATCTATGGCTACACCTTC. Translated, it gives CATNPPLGQRIYGYTF.

The genes are TRBV7-2 and TRBJ2-7, with 9 bases that match TRBD1. CDR1 SGHTA and CDR2 FQGNSA come from the germline V gene. J was trimmed by 2 bases and V by 0 bases; bases with no gene match: 14. The CDR3 is made up of 19 amino acids. As DNA, the CDR3 is TGTGCCAGCAGCTTAGCCTCGTCCCCGATCCGGGACAGGGCCTACGAGCAGTACTTC. This translates into CASSLASSPIRDRAYEQYF.

The chain carries TRBV12-5 and TRBJ2-5; D call uncertain. Germline-derived CDR1 and CDR2 are LGHNT and FRNRAP. The CDR3 totals 17 residues. Trimming took off 3 bases at V and 1 base at J, with 18 bases between the two ends. The CDR3 bases are TGTGCTAGTGGTTTAGGTATTAGACCAAAGGGCCAAGAGACCCAGTACTTC. Protein sequence: CASGLGIRPKGQETQYF. Supplemented by reference TRBV12-5 and TRBJ2-5, the full variable domain reads DARVTQTPRHKVTEMGQEVTMRCQPILGHNTVFWYRQTMMQGLELLAYFRNRAPLDDSGMPKDRFSAEMPDATLATLKIQPSEPRDSAVYFCASGLGIRPKGQETQYFGPGTRLLVL.